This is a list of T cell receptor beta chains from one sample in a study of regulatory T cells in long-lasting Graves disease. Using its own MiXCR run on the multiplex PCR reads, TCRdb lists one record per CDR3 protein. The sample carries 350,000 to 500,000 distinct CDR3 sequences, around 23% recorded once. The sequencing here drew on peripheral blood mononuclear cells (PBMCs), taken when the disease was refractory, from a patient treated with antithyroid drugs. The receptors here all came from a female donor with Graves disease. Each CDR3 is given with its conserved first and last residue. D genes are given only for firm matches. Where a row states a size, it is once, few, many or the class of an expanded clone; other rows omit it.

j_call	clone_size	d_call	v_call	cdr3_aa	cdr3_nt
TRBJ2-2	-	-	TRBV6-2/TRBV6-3	CASSYRGETGELFF	TGTGCCAGCAGTTACAGAGGGGAAACCGGGGAGCTGTTTTTT
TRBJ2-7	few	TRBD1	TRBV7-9	CASSPDRVGYEQYF	TGTGCCAGCAGCCCCGACAGGGTCGGGTACGAGCAGTACTTC
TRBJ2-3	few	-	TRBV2	CASSGPGSSTDTQYF	TGTGCCAGCAGTGGACCAGGGTCGAGCACAGATACGCAGTATTTT
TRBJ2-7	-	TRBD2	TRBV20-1	CSARVSGSREQYF	TGCAGTGCTAGGGTTAGCGGGAGTCGAGAGCAGTACTTC
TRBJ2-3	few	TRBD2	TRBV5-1	CASSLGGRDTQYF	TGCGCCAGCAGCTTAGGCGGGAGAGATACGCAGTATTTT
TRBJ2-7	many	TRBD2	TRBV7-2	CASSLGGLAGPYEQYF	TGTGCCAGCAGCTTAGGGGGTCTAGCGGGGCCCTACGAGCAGTACTTC
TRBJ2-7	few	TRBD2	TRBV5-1	CASSAKTSGSSYEQYF	TGCGCCAGCAGCGCAAAAACTAGCGGGAGCTCCTACGAGCAGTACTTC
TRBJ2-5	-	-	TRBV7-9	CASSLAAGTSETQYF	TGTGCCAGCAGCTTAGCCGCAGGGACATCCGAGACCCAGTACTTC
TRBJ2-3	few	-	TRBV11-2	CATRESGTDTQYF	TGTGCCACTCGGGAGTCCGGCACAGATACGCAGTATTTT
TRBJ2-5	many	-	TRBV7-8	CASTMGPGGETQYF	TGTGCCAGCACCATGGGACCAGGCGGAGAGACCCAGTACTTC
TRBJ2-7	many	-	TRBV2	CASSEYPGEQYF	TGTGCCAGCAGTGAGTACCCGGGGGAGCAGTACTTC
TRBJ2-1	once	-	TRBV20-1	CSASDREYAYNEQFF	TGCAGTGCTAGTGATCGGGAGTACGCCTACAATGAGCAGTTCTTC
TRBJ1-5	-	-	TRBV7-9	CASSLAGRHQPQHF	TGTGCCAGCAGCTTAGCAGGGAGACATCAGCCCCAGCATTTT
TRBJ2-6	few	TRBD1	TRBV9	CASSVPGQGAKSPGANVLTF	TGTGCCAGCAGCGTACCGGGACAGGGGGCGAAATCTCCTGGGGCCAACGTCCTGACTTTC
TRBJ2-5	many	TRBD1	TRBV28	CASKGLGQGQETQYF	TGTGCCAGCAAAGGTCTTGGACAGGGCCAAGAGACCCAGTACTTC
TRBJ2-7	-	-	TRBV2	CASRPQGTYEQYF	TGTGCCAGCAGGCCCCAAGGAACCTACGAGCAGTACTTC
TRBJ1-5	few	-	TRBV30	CAWTEGSDQPQHF	TGTGCCTGGACAGAGGGCAGTGATCAGCCCCAGCATTTT
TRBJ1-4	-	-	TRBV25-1	CASSEPRGTNEKLFF	TGTGCCAGCAGTGAACCCAGGGGTACTAATGAAAAACTGTTTTTT
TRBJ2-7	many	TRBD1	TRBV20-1	CSAIRGQGYEQYF	TGCAGTGCGATCCGGGGACAGGGTTACGAGCAGTACTTC